This TCR beta chain was identified during a study of cytomegalovirus exposure and HLA in healthy donors. Study observations and caveats: It was reported that TCR beta sequences correctly inferred the HLA-A and HLA-B alleles for most subjects. Most TCR sequences were uncommon, yet certain public TCRs appeared in many donors.

Remarks on this clone: Its antigen remains unidentified.

The CDR3 contains 13 residues. Germline CDR1 is MGHRA and CDR2 is YSYEKL. The ends were cut back, 3 bases at V and 7 bases at J, with 10 bases in the middle. The PCR used 60 Vbeta and 13 Jbeta primers. Some clones are missing from TCRdb's copy, which holds only in-frame ones; the method was immunoSEQ multiplex PCR. The repertoire holds under 200,000 clones, with approximately 77% as singletons. The receptor's source is a man aged 25 to 45 in good health and CMV-seropositive. The V gene is TRBV4-1, the J gene TRBJ2-1; D not certain. What was sequenced was PBMCs. CDR3 residues: CASSQVEKNEQFF. The CDR3 DNA sequence: TGCGCCAGCAGCCAGGTTGAGAAGAATGAGCAGTTCTTC.